Shown below are 14 T cell receptor beta chains from a single sample sequenced in a study of blood T cells in healthy people across ages. A J-beta primer mix and a sample-barcoded 5' primer were used in a second PCR of about 7 to 12 cycles. MiXCR, applied by TCRdb to the 5' RACE reads, yields one record per CDR3 protein. The sample lists around 780,000 distinct CDR3 sequences; under 30% were seen once. These data also featured in a second study, about T cells of mothers and their children.

The sample was blood. The receptors here all came from a boy younger than 18 in good health.

The sample holds a few counts of this clonotype. V gene TRBV5-1 combines with J gene TRBJ2-5; 7 bases fit TRBD2. The germline gives CDR1 SGHRS, CDR2 YFSETQ. V lost 0 bases, J lost 1 base, and 6 bases stayed unmatched. This CDR3 is built from 16 residues. The CDR3 region is CASSLGSGGTQETQYF. CDR3 DNA sequence: TGCGCCAGCAGCTTGGGCTCCGGGGGGACCCAAGAGACCCAGTACTTC.

This clonotype was picked up a small number of times. This chain joins TRBV6-1 and TRBJ2-5; 9 nucleotides line up with TRBD2. V gave up 6 bases and J gave up 4 bases; unmatched junction bases: 15. CDR1 is MNHNS and CDR2 is SASEGT in the germline V gene. This CDR3 is 17 amino acids long. The CDR3 here is CASSQRGAGGLGETQYF. The CDR3 bases are TGTGCCAGCAGCCAAAGGGGGGCGGGGGGGCTTGGAGAGACCCAGTACTTC.

This clonotype came up a few times. In DNA form, the CDR3 reads TGCGCCAGCAGCTTGGTGGCACTCAACAATGAGCAGTTCTTC. Its translation is CASSLVALNNEQFF. The chain joins TRBV5-1 to TRBJ2-1; D call uncertain. The V gene's germline CDR1 is SGHRS and CDR2 YFSETQ. The CDR3 totals 14 residues. V was pared by 0 bases and J by 5 bases, with 9 bases between. Drawing the rest from reference TRBV5-1 and TRBJ2-1, the complete variable domain is KAGVTQTPRYLIKTRGQQVTLSCSPISGHRSVSWYQQTPGQGLQFLFEYFSETQRNKGNFPGRFSGRQFSNSRSEMNVSTLELGDSALYLCASSLVALNNEQFFGPGTRLTVL.

This sequence joins TRBV20-1 and TRBJ2-6; 11 bases are a match to TRBD2. Unmatched junction bases numbered 11, after V lost 4 bases and J lost 0 bases. CDR3 length: 19 residues. In germline, CDR1 is DFQATT, CDR2 SNEGSKA (reference sequence). CDR3 DNA: TGCAGTGCTATATCAGGAACTAGCGGGGGTAGCTCTGGGGCCAACGTCCTGACTTTC. Encoded protein: CSAISGTSGGSSGANVLTF.

Concerning this clonotype: This is likely a read error, given that the CDR3 carries no conserved phenylalanine or tryptophan at its end. The chain links TRBV24-1 to TRBJ2-3; a weak D match, TRBD2 (6 bases). CDR3 length: 13 amino acids. V gave up 9 bases and J gave up 0 bases, with 9 bases separating them. Looked up from germline, CDR1 is KGHDR and CDR2 is SFDVKD. The CDR3 DNA follows: TGTGCCACCGCGGAGGGTAGCACAGATACGCAGTATCTT. Translation gives CATAEGSTDTQYL.

CDR3 in DNA: TGTGCCAGCAGCCACAAGTACAATGAGCAGTTCTTC. Translation gives CASSHKYNEQFF. The J gene is TRBJ2-1, the V gene TRBV7-9, with D unresolved. The CDR3 totals 12 residues. Germline loops: CDR1 SEHNR, CDR2 FQNEAQ (reference sequence). V lost 5 bases to trimming and J lost 4 bases, with 6 bases between them.

As concerns this clonotype: Germline is not matched at one junction end, which may reflect a read error. CDR3 sequence reads: CSVRAGATEASF. The CDR3 bases are TGCAGCGTTCGGGCAGGGGCCACTGAAGCTTCCTTT. J is TRBJ1-1 and V is TRBV29-1, with TRBD1 as a possible D gene (6 bases). The CDR3 totals 12 residues. Germline V gene data show CDR1 as SQVTM and CDR2 as ANQGSEA.

In this sample, this clonotype turned up a few times. CDR3 residues: CASTLNNEQFF. The CDR3 DNA reads TGCGCCAGCACCCTAAACAATGAGCAGTTCTTC. The rearrangement uses TRBV5-1 and TRBJ2-5, with unresolved D. The J call may be in error: the DNA end matches TRBJ2-1 better. This CDR3 has 11 residues. Germline CDR1 reads SGHRS; CDR2 reads YFSETQ.

This clonotype has only a few counts. The chain joins TRBV4-1 to TRBJ2-1, with 8 bases that match TRBD1. The junction had 5 bases not matched to a gene; V was cut back by 7 bases and J by 3 bases. Germline-derived CDR1 and CDR2 are MGHRA and YSYEKL. This CDR3 contains 14 residues. The CDR3 loop reads CASNQGAGYNEQFF. Written as DNA, the CDR3 is TGCGCCAGCAACCAGGGGGCAGGCTACAATGAGCAGTTCTTC.

The sample holds a few counts of this clonotype. The V gene is TRBV13, the J gene TRBJ2-3; 9 bases match TRBD1. The CDR3 consists of 16 residues. V lost 5 bases, J lost 4 bases, and 10 bases stayed unmatched. CDR1 and CDR2 (germline): PRHDT, FYEKMQ (reference sequence). The CDR3 sequence is CASSPTDRGAADTQYF. Written as DNA, the CDR3 is TGTGCCAGCAGCCCCACCGACAGGGGGGCCGCAGATACGCAGTATTTT.

The gene calls are TRBV28 and TRBJ1-4, with D perhaps matching TRBD1 (6 bases). Looked up from germline, CDR1 is MDHEN and CDR2 is SYDVKM. Trimming took 2 bases from V and 11 from J, leaving 15 bases between them. CDR3 length: 14 amino acids. The CDR3 DNA reads as TGTGCCAGCAGTTTAGAGGAGCTTCAGGGGAAACTGTTTTTT. Translating gives CASSLEELQGKLFF.

This clonotype was recorded a few times. The chain combines TRBV7-2 with TRBJ2-2; D may be TRBD2 (5 bases). The CDR3 has 14 amino acids. Trimming left V 1 base short and J 7 bases short, with 10 bases between. Germline V gene sequence: CDR1 SGHTA, CDR2 FQGNSA. CDR3 DNA sequence: TGTGCCAGCAGCTTAGGGTCGAGGGACGGGGAGCTGTTTTTT. Protein product: CASSLGSRDGELFF. The full variable domain, completed using reference TRBV7-2 and TRBJ2-2, is GAGVSQSPSNKVTEKGKDVELRCDPISGHTALYWYRQSLGQGLEFLIYFQGNSAPDKSGLPSDRFSAERTGGSVSTLTIQRTQQEDSAVYLCASSLGSRDGELFFGEGSRLTVL.

The V and J genes are TRBV5-1 and TRBJ1-2; the D is unclear. In germline, CDR1 is SGHRS, CDR2 YFSETQ. V gave up 1 base and J gave up 10 bases, with 8 bases separating them. The CDR3 runs 11 residues. In nucleotides, the CDR3 is TGCGCCAGCAGCTTGAATACAACCTACACCTTC. Its protein product is CASSLNTTYTF.

The sample holds a few counts of this clonotype. J is TRBJ2-1 and V is TRBV5-1, with TRBD1 matching 12 bases. CDR1 is SGHRS and CDR2 is YFSETQ in the germline V gene. CDR3 size: 19 residues. The J segment lost 5 bases and the V segment lost 4 bases, leaving 16 bases of the junction unmatched. The CDR3 DNA follows: TGCGCCAGCAGCGCCGGGACAGGGGGCCGGCTAGCGGGGGACAATGAGCAGTTCTTC. Its protein product is CASSAGTGGRLAGDNEQFF. The complete variable domain, with remaining parts taken from reference TRBV5-1 and TRBJ2-1, reads KAGVTQTPRYLIKTRGQQVTLSCSPISGHRSVSWYQQTPGQGLQFLFEYFSETQRNKGNFPGRFSGRQFSNSRSEMNVSTLELGDSALYLCASSAGTGGRLAGDNEQFFGPGTRLTVL.